What follows are 32 T cell receptor beta chains derived from one specimen sequenced in a study of identical twins. Using its own MiXCR run on the 5' RACE reads, TCRdb lists one record per CDR3 protein. This table holds around 650,000 distinct CDR3 sequences, 7% to 7.5% found once. The same data also contributed to another study, on yellow fever vaccine responses in identical twins.

Sequenced material: PBMCs. The receptors come from a woman between 18 and 29 years old in good health.

This clonotype was detected ten times or more. This chain uses TRBV29-1 with TRBJ2-2; D gene unclear. The length of the CDR3 is 14 residues. Germline CDR1 reads SQVTM; CDR2 reads ANQGSEA. V was clipped by 7 bases and J by 4 bases, with 16 bases between them. Here the CDR3 reads CSALAQWVTGELFF. In DNA, the CDR3 is TGCAGCGCTCTGGCCCAGTGGGTCACCGGGGAGCTGTTTTTT.

This clonotype was recorded many times. The chain is built from TRBV7-9 and TRBJ2-5, with D hard to call. CDR3 size: 13 residues. Germline lookup yields CDR1 SEHNR and CDR2 FQNEAQ (reference sequence). The ends were cut back, 2 bases at V and 5 bases at J, with 9 bases in the middle. The CDR3 DNA sequence: TGTGCCAGCAGCTTAAATCTGGGGGAGACCCAGTACTTC. This translates into CASSLNLGETQYF.

A few counts support this clonotype. This chain links TRBV3-1 with TRBJ2-3; perhaps TRBD2 as D (5 bases). The CDR3 covers 17 residues. Trimming removed 5 bases from V and 4 bases from J, with 22 bases in between. CDR1 LGHDT and CDR2 YNNKEL come from the germline V gene (reference sequence). CDR3 nucleotides: TGTGCCAGCAGCAAAATTAATTGGAAGGGAGCTGCAGATACGCAGTATTTT. Translating it yields CASSKINWKGAADTQYF.

The table lists this clonotype with a few counts. The CDR3 here is CASSPQGYTDTQYF. The CDR3 DNA is TGTGCCAGCTCACCACAGGGTTATACAGATACGCAGTATTTT. The rearrangement links TRBV18 to TRBJ2-3; D is unclear. Trimming cost V 1 base and J 3 bases, with 8 bases left between them. CDR3 length equals 14 residues. CDR1 is KGHSH, CDR2 LQKENI, per germline.

This clonotype was seen a handful of times. This rearrangement joins TRBV7-2 to TRBJ1-5; 9 nucleotides agree with TRBD1. In germline, CDR1 is SGHTA, CDR2 FQGNSA. The length of the CDR3 is 14 residues. The trim removed 5 bases at V and 5 bases at J, leaving 4 bases unmatched. CDR3: CASSTRQGDQPQHF. The CDR3 nucleotides read TGTGCCAGCAGCACTCGACAGGGGGATCAGCCCCAGCATTTT.

This rearrangement joins TRBV5-1 to TRBJ1-2; 7 positions match TRBD1. The germline V gene encodes CDR1 SGHRS and CDR2 YFSETQ. Trimming at V came to 1 base and at J to 6 bases, leaving 12 bases not matched to a gene. This CDR3 contains 16 residues. CDR3 in amino acids: CASSLSSETGSHGYTF. Here the CDR3 DNA reads TGCGCCAGCAGCTTGTCCTCCGAGACAGGGTCTCATGGCTACACCTTC.

This clonotype has a handful of counts. The chain has TRBV5-6 and TRBJ2-2; no clear D gene. The V end lost 4 bases, the J end lost 7 bases, and 8 bases lay between the germline ends. CDR3 size: 12 residues. Germline lookup yields CDR1 SGHDT and CDR2 YYEEEE. The CDR3 spells CASSQDIGELFF. CDR3 sequence (DNA): TGTGCCAGCAGCCAAGATATCGGGGAGCTGTTTTTT. Complete variable domain (other parts from reference TRBV5-6 and TRBJ2-2): DAGVTQSPTHLIKTRGQQVTLRCSPKSGHDTVSWYQQALGQGPQFIFQYYEEEERQRGNFPDRFSGHQFPNYSSELNVNALLLGDSALYLCASSQDIGELFFGEGSRLTVL.

This clonotype was detected ten times or more. The gene calls are TRBV11-1 and TRBJ2-5, with 7 nucleotides matching TRBD1. The CDR3 is 14 residues long. Germline loops: CDR1 SGHAT, CDR2 FQDESV (reference sequence). V shed 4 bases, J shed 5 bases, and the junction held 7 bases outside the gene matches. CDR3 region: CASSYGTVPETQYF. The CDR3 DNA reads as TGTGCCAGCAGCTACGGGACAGTCCCCGAGACCCAGTACTTC.

The sample holds a few counts of this clonotype. The chain joins TRBV12-3 or TRBV12-4 to TRBJ2-6, with unresolved D. The CDR3 contains 15 residues. Trimming left V 2 bases short and J 4 bases short, with 9 bases between. The CDR3 loop is CASSLQLRGANVLTF. In DNA form, the CDR3 reads TGTGCCAGCAGTTTACAGCTGCGAGGGGCCAACGTCCTGACTTTC.

This clonotype was seen at least ten times. V and J are TRBV7-6 and TRBJ2-1; D not resolved. This CDR3 region has 14 residues. The germline V gene has CDR1 SGHVS and CDR2 FNYEAQ. Trimming shortened V by 5 bases and J by 4 bases, and 12 bases separated the two germline ends. CDR3: CASSPPLPYNEQFF. As DNA, the CDR3 is TGTGCCAGCAGCCCCCCGTTGCCTTACAATGAGCAGTTCTTC.

J is TRBJ2-7 and V is TRBV29-1; 7 nucleotides align to TRBD2. The V segment lost 4 bases and the J segment 7 bases; nucleotides outside the gene matches: 7. The V gene's germline CDR1 is SQVTM and CDR2 ANQGSEA. There are 12 residues in the CDR3. The CDR3 DNA reads TGCAGCGTTGCCCGCGGGAGCAAGGAGCAGTACTTC. This encodes CSVARGSKEQYF.

This clonotype was counted at least ten times. The rearrangement links TRBV7-9 to TRBJ2-3, with D uncertain. Trimming pared 7 bases from V and 1 base from J, leaving 12 bases between. Germline assignment: CDR1 SEHNR and CDR2 FQNEAQ (reference sequence). The CDR3 totals 14 residues. The CDR3 loop is CASTSGRRTDTQYF. As DNA, the CDR3 is TGTGCCAGCACTTCGGGCAGACGCACAGATACGCAGTATTTT.

This clonotype was seen more than once but under ten times. The rearrangement joins TRBV29-1 to TRBJ2-3; D perhaps matches TRBD1 (6 bases). The germline gives CDR1 SQVTM, CDR2 ANQGSEA. This CDR3 is built from 14 residues. The germline V and J ends were trimmed by 6 bases and 1 base, with 14 bases remaining between them. This chain's CDR3 is CSVKQGWGTDTQYF. CDR3 coding DNA: TGCAGCGTAAAACAGGGTTGGGGCACAGATACGCAGTATTTT.

This clonotype was seen ten or more times. The chain links TRBV10-3 to TRBJ2-7, with 9 bases matching TRBD1. The CDR3 has 13 residues. V lost 10 bases to trimming and J lost 6 bases; unmatched junction nucleotides: 10. The germline V gene has CDR1 ENHRY and CDR2 SYGVKD. The CDR3 is CATAGQGLFEQYV. The CDR3 bases are TGTGCCACGGCGGGACAGGGATTATTCGAGCAGTACGTC.

The sample holds a few counts of this clonotype. This rearrangement joins TRBV10-1 to TRBJ2-1; 10 bases agree with TRBD2. The length of the CDR3 is 15 residues. V lost 4 bases and J lost 8; bases outside the gene matches: 8. The germline V gene encodes CDR1 WNHNN and CDR2 SYGVQD (reference sequence). CDR3 sequence reads: CASSGSGGASDEQFF. CDR3 nucleotides: TGCGCCAGCAGTGGGAGCGGGGGGGCCTCTGATGAGCAGTTCTTC.

V and J are TRBV27 and TRBJ1-1, with unresolved D. CDR3 length equals 17 residues. V was clipped by 2 bases and J by 1 base, with 17 bases between them. Germline V lookup: CDR1 MNHEY, CDR2 SMNVEV (reference sequence). CDR3 bases: TGTGCCAGCAGTTTAGCCCGTTTAAGAGACGAGAACACTGAAGCTTTCTTT. Its translation is CASSLARLRDENTEAFF.

This clonotype was picked up many times. V and J are TRBV6-2 or TRBV6-3 and TRBJ2-3; tentatively, D is TRBD1 (5 bases). Germline values: CDR1 MNHEY, CDR2 SVGEGT. The ends were cut back, 2 bases at V and 4 bases at J, with 7 bases in the middle. This CDR3 is 13 amino acids long. The CDR3, as DNA: TGTGCCAGCAGTTACGAAGGGGCAGATACGCAGTATTTT. Its translation: CASSYEGADTQYF.

The chain recombines TRBV7-9 with TRBJ2-7, with 12 bases that match TRBD2. Per the germline V gene, CDR1 is SEHNR and CDR2 is FQNEAQ (reference sequence). This CDR3 is built from 16 residues. V trimming: 5 bases; J trimming: 7 bases; junction bases outside the gene matches: 12. CDR3 nucleotide sequence: TGTGCCAGCAGCCCCATCCCTAGCGGGAGGGCGCGGGAGCAGTACTTC. It encodes CASSPIPSGRAREQYF.

The chain employs TRBV2 and TRBJ1-5, with D uncertain. The V end lost 2 bases, the J end lost 0 bases, and 8 bases lay between the germline ends. CDR3 length: 15 residues. Germline loops: CDR1 SNHLY, CDR2 FYNNEI. CDR3 bases: TGTGCCAGCAGTGAATTAGTCTATAGCAATCAGCCCCAGCATTTT. This sequence encodes CASSELVYSNQPQHF.

This clonotype was found many times. The J gene is TRBJ2-4, the V gene TRBV29-1; weak D call: TRBD2 (6 bases). V gave up 6 bases and J gave up 5 bases, with 20 bases separating them. The CDR3 has 15 residues. The germline gives CDR1 SQVTM, CDR2 ANQGSEA. The DNA of the CDR3 is TGCAGCGTGGGAACCGGGACTCGCGTTCAAAACATTCAGTACTTC. This translates into CSVGTGTRVQNIQYF.

The chain joins TRBV11-3 to TRBJ2-1; D ambiguous. This CDR3 spans 16 amino acids. V was shortened by 5 bases and J by 0 bases, with 14 bases between the two germline ends. Germline loops: CDR1 SGHNT, CDR2 YENEEA. Here the CDR3 DNA reads TGTGCCAGCAGCCCGCGCGGTTCGAGCTCCTACAATGAGCAGTTCTTC. This translates into CASSPRGSSSYNEQFF.

This clonotype was counted a few times. The chain carries TRBV18 and TRBJ1-1; TRBD1 matches at 8 bases. This CDR3 contains 19 residues. V gave up 0 bases and J gave up 0 bases; unmatched junction bases: 12. Germline-derived CDR1 and CDR2 are KGHSH and LQKENI. CDR3 region: CASSPPGVWTGKMNTEAFF. CDR3 in DNA: TGTGCCAGCTCACCACCGGGAGTCTGGACAGGGAAGATGAACACTGAAGCTTTCTTT.

This clonotype has more than one count but fewer than ten. The chain uses TRBV3-1 and TRBJ2-5; no clear D gene. V was trimmed by 1 base and J by 5 bases, leaving 8 bases between them. Germline V CDR1 and CDR2: LGHDT, YNNKEL (reference sequence). The CDR3 has 13 residues. The CDR3 sequence: CASSQVFSETQYF. CDR3 sequence (DNA): TGTGCCAGCAGCCAAGTTTTTTCTGAGACCCAGTACTTC.

The table lists this clonotype with a few counts. This chain uses TRBV14 with TRBJ2-3; D not certain. V dropped 1 base and J dropped 7 bases, with 6 bases sitting between them. This CDR3 comprises 12 residues. Germline V gene lookup returns CDR1 SGHDN and CDR2 FVKESK. CDR3 in amino acids: CASSQVRHTQYF. The DNA for the CDR3 is TGTGCCAGCAGCCAAGTAAGACATACGCAGTATTTT.

The rearrangement links TRBV9 to TRBJ2-7, with D possibly TRBD1 on 6 matching bases. CDR1 SGDLS and CDR2 YYNGEE come from the germline V gene. With 3 bases removed from V and 2 bases from J, the gap between germline ends came to 15 bases. This CDR3 has 15 residues. Here the CDR3 reads CASSASGDAAYEQYF. CDR3 bases: TGTGCCAGCAGCGCCTCAGGGGACGCTGCCTACGAGCAGTACTTC.

This clonotype was picked up many times. V usage is TRBV9 and J usage is TRBJ2-7, with a possible D match to TRBD2 (5 bases). Germline-derived CDR1 and CDR2 are SGDLS and YYNGEE. The CDR3 runs 14 residues. Trimming took off 0 bases at V and 2 bases at J, with 9 bases between the two ends. Here the CDR3 DNA reads TGTGCCAGCAGCGTAGTGGAGGTTCCCTACGAGCAGTACGTC. This gives the protein CASSVVEVPYEQYV.

CDR3 nucleotides: TGTGCCAGCAGCGTAGGGGTAGGTCCGTCCTACGAGCAGTACTTC. As protein: CASSVGVGPSYEQYF. The gene calls are TRBV9 and TRBJ2-7; no clear D gene. Germline-derived CDR1 and CDR2 are SGDLS and YYNGEE. The V gene lost 0 bases and the J gene lost 1 base, with 11 bases spanning the gap. The CDR3 has 15 residues.

The rearrangement uses TRBV28 and TRBJ1-1, with D possibly TRBD1 on 6 matching bases. This CDR3 has 17 residues. The V and J ends lost 4 bases and 1 base respectively, with 19 bases between them. In germline, CDR1 is MDHEN, CDR2 SYDVKM. In DNA, the CDR3 is TGTGCCAGCAGTTCCCCCGGGACACCGACGAGGAACACTGAAGCTTTCTTT. This gives the protein CASSSPGTPTRNTEAFF. Full variable domain (outside the CDR3, taken from reference TRBV28 and TRBJ1-1): DVKVTQSSRYLVKRTGEKVFLECVQDMDHENMFWYRQDPGLGLRLIYFSYDVKMKEKGDIPEGYSVSREKKERFSLILESASTNQTSMYLCASSSPGTPTRNTEAFFGQGTRLTVV.

CDR3 sequence reads: CASSQVRASTSGNTIYF. For the CDR3, the DNA is TGCGCCAGCAGCCAAGTGAGAGCTTCAACCTCTGGAAACACCATATATTTT. J is TRBJ1-3 and V is TRBV4-1; D not resolved. V was pared by 1 base and J by 0 bases, with 13 bases between. In germline, CDR1 is MGHRA, CDR2 YSYEKL. The CDR3 is made up of 17 amino acids.

This clonotype was recorded many times. This chain connects TRBV29-1 to TRBJ1-2; D uncertain. The ends were cut back, 6 bases at V and 2 bases at J, with 7 bases in the middle. CDR1 is SQVTM and CDR2 is ANQGSEA in the germline V gene. The CDR3 is made up of 11 amino acids. The CDR3 DNA follows: TGCAGCGTATCGGCCAACTATGGCTACACCTTC. Amino acids: CSVSANYGYTF. Variable domain in full (rest from reference TRBV29-1 and TRBJ1-2): SAVISQKPSRDICQRGTSLTIQCQVDSQVTMMFWYRQQPGQSLTLIATANQGSEATYESGFVIDKFPISRPNLTFSTLTVSNMSPEDSSIYLCSVSANYGYTFGSGTRLTVV.

This rearrangement joins TRBV24-1 to TRBJ2-5; 11 positions match TRBD2. CDR3 length: 16 residues. Trimming cost V 4 bases and J 0 bases; bases outside gene matches: 3. The germline V gene has CDR1 KGHDR and CDR2 SFDVKD. Written as DNA, the CDR3 is TGTGCCACCAGTGACCGACTAGCGGGACACCAAGAGACCCAGTACTTC. It encodes CATSDRLAGHQETQYF.

The chain recombines TRBV28 with TRBJ1-2, with 10 bases lining up with TRBD1. The CDR3 is made up of 17 amino acids. Losses at the gene ends were 10 bases for V and 0 bases for J; bases not matched to a gene: 14. From germline, CDR1 is MDHEN and CDR2 SYDVKM. The CDR3 nucleotides are TGTGCCACCGGATCCCCGGGACAGGGGCCTTCTAACTATGGCTACACCTTC. It specifies CATGSPGQGPSNYGYTF.